Below, 32 T cell receptor beta chains from the same sample are listed, as sequenced in a study of Ad26.COV2.S vaccination and SARS-CoV-2 variants. Treatment denoted: approximately 18 received Ad26.COV2.S at low or high dose, single or two shots; five or six received placebo; per-sample allocation not given. Sampling was performed 63 days after the first vaccine or placebo injection. Clones were read by immunoSEQ multiplex PCR, and TCRdb kept only the in-frame ones, dropping some. In the table there are 300,000 to 350,000 clones, approximately 87% of which are singletons. The sample in question was peripheral blood, obtained in a trial of Ad26.COV2.S vaccine versus placebo. Receptors originate from a person aged 18-60 years who received the Ad26.COV2.S COVID-19 vaccine or a placebo.

The V and J genes are TRBV11-3 and TRBJ1-1, with D uncertain. Trimming pared 4 bases from V and 7 bases from J, leaving 10 bases between. This CDR3 has 12 residues. Per the germline V gene, CDR1 is SGHNT and CDR2 is YENEEA. CDR3 sequence reads: CASSSRGDEAFF. CDR3 nucleotides: TGTGCCAGCAGCTCCCGGGGAGATGAAGCTTTCTTT.

This clone has only a few counts. The rearrangement uses TRBV27 and TRBJ1-1, with a possible D match to TRBD1 (6 bases). CDR1 MNHEY and CDR2 SMNVEV come from the germline V gene (reference sequence). The CDR3 loop spans 16 amino acids. V shed 3 bases and J shed 5 bases, with 19 bases lying between them. The CDR3 region is CASSFQPQGWGTEAFF. In DNA form, the CDR3 reads TGTGCCAGCAGTTTTCAACCCCAGGGGTGGGGTACTGAAGCTTTCTTT.

This clone was seen a single time. This chain uses TRBV11-3 with TRBJ2-1, with 9 bases aligning to TRBD1. The germline V gene has CDR1 SGHNT and CDR2 YENEEA. This CDR3 is 20 amino acids long. The ends lost 8 bases at V and 4 bases at J; junction bases unmatched: 24. The CDR3 loop is CASSPGPTGQGMGEYNEQFF. For the CDR3, the DNA is TGTGCCAGCTCGCCGGGGCCAACGGGACAGGGAATGGGGGAGTACAATGAGCAGTTCTTC. The whole variable domain, filled in from reference TRBV11-3 and TRBJ2-1, reads EAGVVQSPRYKIIEKKQPVAFWCNPISGHNTLYWYLQNLGQGPELLIRYENEEAVDDSQLPKDRFSAERLKGVDSTLKIQPAELGDSAVYLCASSPGPTGQGMGEYNEQFFGPGTRLTVL.

The V and J genes are TRBV11-2 and TRBJ2-3, with no clear D. The CDR3 loop spans 14 amino acids. The germline V and J ends were trimmed by 5 bases and 8 bases, with 17 bases remaining between them. Germline assignment: CDR1 SGHAT and CDR2 FQNNGV. Here the CDR3 reads CASSTSDGAGTQYF. The CDR3 DNA sequence: TGTGCCAGCAGCACCTCCGACGGCGCCGGTACGCAGTATTTT. The whole variable domain, remainder taken from reference TRBV11-2 and TRBJ2-3, is EAGVAQSPRYKIIEKRQSVAFWCNPISGHATLYWYQQILGQGPKLLIQFQNNGVVDDSQLPKDRFSAERLKGVDSTLKIQPAKLEDSAVYLCASSTSDGAGTQYFGPGTRLTVL.

The chain is built from TRBV4-1 and TRBJ2-2, with 7 bases identical to TRBD1. The CDR3 has 16 residues. V lost 3 bases and J lost 3; bases outside the gene matches: 7. Germline CDR1 MGHRA, CDR2 YSYEKL. The CDR3: CASSQVPTGYTGELFF. The CDR3 region has the DNA TGCGCCAGCAGCCAGGTCCCGACAGGGTACACCGGGGAGCTGTTTTTT.

V is TRBV6-6 and J is TRBJ2-7; D not resolved. Germline-derived CDR1 and CDR2 are MNHNY and SVGAGI (reference sequence). V was pared by 1 base and J by 3 bases, with 13 bases between. The CDR3 runs to 15 residues. CDR3 sequence (DNA): TGTGCCAGCAGTTACTTTTTAGGGCACAACTACGAGCAGTACTTC. Its translation: CASSYFLGHNYEQYF.

This rearrangement joins TRBV4-2 to TRBJ2-3; 8 nucleotides match TRBD1. The trim removed 5 bases at V and 5 bases at J, leaving 9 bases unmatched. Looked up from germline, CDR1 is LGHNA and CDR2 is YNFKEQ. CDR3 length equals 15 residues. The CDR3 loop is CASSSSGQGEDTQYF. The CDR3 nucleotides read TGTGCCAGCAGCTCCTCCGGACAGGGAGAAGATACGCAGTATTTT.

The chain is built from TRBV5-1 and TRBJ1-2, with unresolved D. Trimming stripped 3 bases from V and 5 bases from J, with 11 bases between. This CDR3 comprises 13 residues. Germline CDR1 SGHRS, CDR2 YFSETQ. CDR3 sequence: CASSYPDLYGYTF. The CDR3 DNA reads as TGCGCCAGCAGCTACCCCGACCTATATGGCTACACCTTC.

V and J are TRBV5-6 and TRBJ1-2; the D is unclear. The CDR3 is made up of 12 amino acids. V was shortened by 4 bases and J by 3 bases, with 7 bases between the two germline ends. Germline loops: CDR1 SGHDT, CDR2 YYEEEE. CDR3 DNA sequence: TGTGCCAGCAGCCCTTTGGACTATGGCTACACCTTC. This codes for CASSPLDYGYTF.

With respect to this clone: Other DNA sequences from this sample encode an identical CDR3 as well. V is TRBV5-1 and J is TRBJ1-1; D ambiguous. CDR3 length: 13 amino acids. Trimming stripped 1 base from V and 1 base from J, with 5 bases between. From germline, CDR1 is SGHRS and CDR2 YFSETQ. The CDR3 nucleotides read TGCGCCAGCAGCTTGACCGCGAACACTGAAGCTTTCTTT. This gives the protein CASSLTANTEAFF.

The chain employs TRBV18 and TRBJ1-1; a possible D gene is TRBD1 (6 bases). V gave up 2 bases and J gave up 2 bases, with 9 bases separating them. The germline V gene encodes CDR1 KGHSH and CDR2 LQKENI. The CDR3 consists of 14 residues. The CDR3 loop reads CASSPLDSNTEAFF. The CDR3, as DNA: TGTGCCAGCTCACCATTGGACAGTAACACTGAAGCTTTCTTT.

The rearrangement joins TRBV25-1 to TRBJ1-5; the match to TRBD1 covers 9 bases. Unmatched junction bases numbered 3, after V lost 2 bases and J lost 7 bases. The CDR3 runs to 14 residues. CDR1 is MGHDK, CDR2 SYGVNS, per germline. The CDR3 region is CASSETGGWQPQHF. The CDR3 region has the DNA TGTGCCAGCAGTGAAACAGGGGGCTGGCAGCCCCAGCATTTT.

J is TRBJ1-4 and V is TRBV3-1 (or the pseudogene TRBV3-2); possible D gene TRBD1, 6 bases. The CDR3 runs to 16 residues. The ends were cut back, 2 bases at V and 2 bases at J, with 12 bases in the middle. CDR1 is LGHDT, CDR2 YNNKEL, per germline (reference sequence). The CDR3 nucleotides read TGTGCCAGCAGCCAACACGGGGGGGGCACTAATGAAAAACTGTTTTTT. Translation gives CASSQHGGGTNEKLFF.

The CDR3 DNA follows: TGTGCCAGCAGCATGCACCCGGGCAGCCTCCAAGAGACCCAGTACTTC. Translating it yields CASSMHPGSLQETQYF. The chain carries TRBV7-9 and TRBJ2-5; D not resolved. The CDR3 consists of 16 residues. The germline V gene encodes CDR1 SEHNR and CDR2 FQNEAQ (reference sequence). With 5 bases removed from V and 1 base from J, the gap between germline ends came to 17 bases. Based on the CDR3 plus reference TRBV7-9 and TRBJ2-5, the full variable domain is DTGVSQNPRHKITKRGQNVTFRCDPISEHNRLYWYRQTLGQGPEFLTYFQNEAQLEKSRLLSDRFSAERPKGSFSTLEIQRTEQGDSAMYLCASSMHPGSLQETQYFGPGTRLLVL.

The CDR3 nucleotides are TGTGCCAGCAGCTTAGTCCCCTGGGACGAGCAGTACGTC. Protein: CASSLVPWDEQYV. The chain carries TRBV11-3 and TRBJ2-7; D uncertain. The V gene's germline CDR1 is SGHNT and CDR2 YENEEA. V lost 1 base and J 5 bases, leaving 9 bases between the germline ends. The CDR3 has 13 amino acids.

The V gene is TRBV6-6, the J gene TRBJ2-3; D may be TRBD1 or TRBD2 (5 bases each). Trimming took off 6 bases at V and 4 bases at J, with 20 bases between the two ends. Per germline, CDR1 MNHNY and CDR2 SVGAGI (reference sequence). The CDR3 extends over 16 amino acids. DNA for the CDR3: TGTGCCAGCAGACGCCGGGACGGGGAATGGCCAGATACGCAGTATTTT. Translating gives CASRRRDGEWPDTQYF.

The V and J genes are TRBV7-9 and TRBJ1-6; D possibly corresponds to TRBD1 (5 bases). This CDR3 contains 15 residues. Germline V gives CDR1 SEHNR, CDR2 FQNEAQ (reference sequence). Trimming stripped 2 bases from V and 5 bases from J, with 10 bases between. CDR3 region: CASSLWDRHNSPLHF. The CDR3, as DNA: TGTGCCAGCAGCTTATGGGACCGACATAATTCACCCCTCCACTTT.

The rearrangement links TRBV10-3 to TRBJ2-1; 13 bases agree with TRBD2. The CDR3 consists of 15 residues. V lost 5 bases to trimming and J lost 5 bases; unmatched junction nucleotides: 3. Germline V gene sequence: CDR1 ENHRY, CDR2 SYGVKD. In DNA form, the CDR3 reads TGTGCCATCAGTTTGGGACTAGCGGGAAACAATGAGCAGTTCTTC. Translating gives CAISLGLAGNNEQFF.

The DNA of the CDR3 is TGTGCCAGCAGCCCGGACAGGGGGTCCTACGAGCAGTACGTC. Its translation is CASSPDRGSYEQYV. V gene TRBV7-2 combines with J gene TRBJ2-7; 10 bases align to TRBD1. V gave up 5 bases and J gave up 1 base; unmatched junction bases: 2. The CDR3 consists of 14 residues. The germline V gene has CDR1 SGHTA and CDR2 FQGNSA.

The J gene is TRBJ1-1, the V gene TRBV29-1; possible D gene TRBD1, 5 bases. Germline CDR1 reads SQVTM; CDR2 reads ANQGSEA. V was pared by 8 bases and J by 7 bases, with 20 bases between. This CDR3 is 13 amino acids long. The CDR3 spells CSSDTGIENEAFF. The CDR3 DNA sequence: TGCAGCTCGGACACCGGGATAGAAAATGAAGCTTTCTTT. Full variable domain (outside the CDR3, taken from reference TRBV29-1 and TRBJ1-1): SAVISQKPSRDICQRGTSLTIQCQVDSQVTMMFWYRQQPGQSLTLIATANQGSEATYESGFVIDKFPISRPNLTFSTLTVSNMSPEDSSIYLCSSDTGIENEAFFGQGTRLTVV.

V and J are TRBV10-3 and TRBJ2-7; tentative D call: TRBD1 (6 bases). Germline assignment: CDR1 ENHRY and CDR2 SYGVKD. V lost 4 bases, J lost 3 bases, and 13 bases lay in between. This CDR3 is 14 amino acids long. The CDR3: CAISGQGSYYEQYF. The CDR3 nucleotides read TGTGCCATCAGTGGCCAGGGGAGTTACTACGAGCAGTACTTC.

Notes on this clone: A junction end diverges from the germline sequence, so it may reflect a read error. This chain connects TRBV4-3 to TRBJ2-7; D may be TRBD2 (6 bases). Per germline, CDR1 LGHNA and CDR2 YSLEER. The CDR3 contains 18 residues. In DNA form, the CDR3 reads TGCGCCAGCAGCCAAGATAGAGCGGTTCCATGGGGGGTTTCAGTTTTCGGATTC. It encodes CASSQDRAVPWGVSVFGF.

In its sample, this clone was seen many times. The rearrangement joins TRBV25-1 to TRBJ2-5; unclear D gene. There are 14 residues in the CDR3. Deletions cut 0 bases from V and 5 bases from J, with 10 bases between. Germline V gene lookup returns CDR1 MGHDK and CDR2 SYGVNS. CDR3: CASSEYRVPETQYF. CDR3 nucleotide sequence: TGTGCCAGCAGTGAATACAGAGTCCCGGAGACCCAGTACTTC. The entire variable domain, with the rest obtained from reference TRBV25-1 and TRBJ2-5, is as follows: EADIYQTPRYLVIGTGKKITLECSQTMGHDKMYWYQQDPGMELHLIHYSYGVNSTEKGDLSSESTVSRIRTEHFPLTLESARPSHTSQYLCASSEYRVPETQYFGPGTRLLVL.

The chain couples TRBV2 to TRBJ1-5, with no clear D. The CDR3 runs 13 residues. Per germline, CDR1 SNHLY and CDR2 FYNNEI. V lost 7 bases and J lost 4, with 11 bases in between. The CDR3 DNA reads TGTGCCAGCATGGAACAGCCAAATCAGCCCCAGCATTTT. It yields the protein CASMEQPNQPQHF.

The J gene is TRBJ2-1, the V gene TRBV7-9, with TRBD2 matching over 7 bases. The CDR3 is made up of 14 amino acids. Germline V lookup: CDR1 SEHNR, CDR2 FQNEAQ (reference sequence). J lost 8 bases, V lost 5 bases, and 9 bases had no gene match. The CDR3 spells CASSPSGTKDEQFF. In DNA, the CDR3 is TGTGCCAGCAGCCCGTCCGGGACTAAGGATGAGCAGTTCTTC.

The V gene is TRBV3-1 (or the pseudogene TRBV3-2), the J gene TRBJ1-1; D gene ambiguous. V dropped 0 bases and J dropped 5 bases, with 10 bases sitting between them. The CDR3 has 14 residues. The germline V gene has CDR1 LGHDT and CDR2 YNNKEL (reference sequence). DNA for the CDR3: TGTGCCAGCAGCCAAGATGATGCAAGGACTGAAGCTTTCTTT. It translates to CASSQDDARTEAFF.

This clone occurred a few times. This rearrangement joins TRBV5-1 to TRBJ1-1; 8 bases agree with TRBD1. CDR1 is SGHRS and CDR2 is YFSETQ in the germline V gene. The CDR3 runs to 16 residues. The trim removed 2 bases at V and 6 bases at J, leaving 12 bases unmatched. The DNA of the CDR3 is TGCGCCAGCAGCTTTGAGGTCCAGGGGGCGGGAGCTGAAGCTTTCTTT. This codes for CASSFEVQGAGAEAFF.

J is TRBJ2-2 and V is TRBV15; TRBD2 matches 8 bases. After removal of 5 bases from V and 4 bases from J, the junction contained 12 bases not matched to a gene. Germline V gene sequence: CDR1 LNHNV, CDR2 YYDKDF (reference sequence). The CDR3 consists of 17 residues. The CDR3 here is CATSVDSGARGTGELFF. The CDR3 DNA follows: TGTGCCACCAGCGTGGATAGCGGGGCTCGGGGCACCGGGGAGCTGTTTTTT.

The chain uses TRBV10-2 and TRBJ1-1; no clear D. The germline CDR1 and CDR2 sequences are WSHSY and SAAADI. Trimming took off 6 bases at V and 3 bases at J, with 5 bases between the two ends. The CDR3 consists of 11 residues. The CDR3 DNA sequence: TGCGCCAGCAGAGAGGACACTGAAGCTTTCTTT. This translates into CASREDTEAFF.

V gene TRBV7-6 combines with J gene TRBJ2-7; D remains unclear. The CDR3 has 13 amino acids. The germline gives CDR1 SGHVS, CDR2 FNYEAQ. Trimming removed 4 bases at V and 5 bases at J, with 12 bases between. CDR3 nucleotides: TGTGCCAGCAGCTGGGGTACGGCCAACGAGCAGTACTTC. Its translation: CASSWGTANEQYF.

Regarding this clone: An end of the junction differs from the germline gene, which may be a read error. This specimen includes other DNA sequences encoding the same CDR3. The gene calls are TRBV9 and TRBJ1-2, with D possibly TRBD1 on 5 matching bases. Germline V lookup: CDR1 SGDLS, CDR2 YYNGEE. The CDR3 consists of 14 residues. The CDR3 region is CASSVESEQVGCTF. The CDR3 bases are TGTGCCAGTAGCGTAGAGTCGGAACAGGTGGGGTGCACCTTC.

The chain couples TRBV7-2 to TRBJ2-7; D gene uncertain. V dropped 4 bases and J dropped 5 bases, with 12 bases sitting between them. In germline, CDR1 is SGHTA, CDR2 FQGNSA. There are 13 residues in the CDR3. CDR3 sequence (DNA): TGTGCCAGCAGCTCCGCTCTAATGAACGAGCAGTACTTC. Its protein is CASSSALMNEQYF.